Presented here are 27 T cell receptor beta chains from one specimen sequenced in a study of post-analysis software for immune sequencing data. General study results and limits: TRBV5-6, TRBV5-1 and TRBV20-1 were among roughly 5 TRBV segments more frequent in patients than controls.

The TCR beta cDNA libraries carried unique molecular identifiers. TCRdb re-analysed the PCR reads in MiXCR, keeping a single row per CDR3 protein. The table shows 250,000 to 300,000 distinct CDR3 sequences, with 30% to 45% occurring only once. No antigens are known for them. What was sequenced was blood. The receptor source for this set is a girl between 10 and 17 years old with multiple sclerosis.

A remark on this clonotype: A junction end diverges from the germline sequence, so it may reflect a read error. This chain uses TRBV20-1 with TRBJ1-2, with a possible D match to TRBD1 (5 bases). Per germline, CDR1 DFQATT and CDR2 SNEGSKA (reference sequence). CDR3 size: 11 residues. The CDR3 DNA sequence: TGCAGGGCTATTTGGACATCAGGCTACACCTTC. Translating gives CRAIWTSGYTF.

This clonotype has a handful of counts. The chain is built from TRBV6-2 or TRBV6-3 and TRBJ1-5; no reliable D call. The V end lost 0 bases, the J end lost 3 bases, and 21 bases lay between the germline ends. Germline V gene data show CDR1 as MNHEY and CDR2 as SVGEGT. There are 19 residues in the CDR3. The CDR3 spells CASSYSRIRAINPNQPQHF. CDR3 coding DNA: TGTGCCAGCAGTTACTCGAGAATCCGGGCCATTAACCCCAATCAGCCCCAGCATTTT.

This clonotype was recorded at least ten times. This chain uses TRBV28 with TRBJ2-5, with 7 bases that match TRBD2. Germline CDR1 and CDR2: MDHEN and SYDVKM. This CDR3 spans 14 amino acids. V shed 5 bases, J shed 1 base, and the junction held 4 bases outside the gene matches. CDR3 residues: CASSALAGQETQYF. Here the CDR3 DNA reads TGTGCCAGCAGTGCATTAGCGGGCCAAGAGACCCAGTACTTC.

The rearrangement joins TRBV28 to TRBJ2-1; D is undetermined. CDR3 length: 17 amino acids. The V end lost 2 bases, the J end lost 0 bases, and 14 bases lay between the germline ends. The germline CDR1 and CDR2 sequences are MDHEN and SYDVKM. The CDR3 region is CASSLRQAPSSYNEQFF. In DNA, the CDR3 is TGTGCCAGCAGTTTACGGCAGGCCCCTAGCTCCTACAATGAGCAGTTCTTC.

This clonotype was detected a few times. This chain joins TRBV24-1 and TRBJ2-5; no firm D call. Looked up from germline, CDR1 is KGHDR and CDR2 is SFDVKD. V lost 4 bases, J lost 3 bases, and 5 bases lay in between. The CDR3 runs 12 residues. The CDR3 sequence is CATSDLKETQYF. The DNA of the CDR3 is TGTGCCACCAGTGACCTGAAAGAGACCCAGTACTTC.

As concerns this clonotype: A much larger clone differs from this one at a single base, so this may be a read error. V usage is TRBV12-3 or TRBV12-4 and J usage is TRBJ2-4; possible D gene TRBD1, 6 bases. The CDR3 has 15 residues. The CDR3 here is CAGSLTGGAKNIQYF. The CDR3 bases are TGTGCCGGCAGCCTGACAGGTGGAGCCAAAAACATTCAGTACTTC.

A few counts support this clonotype. The chain combines TRBV5-1 with TRBJ1-2; D is undetermined. The V gene lost 0 bases and the J gene lost 4 bases, with 13 bases spanning the gap. Germline CDR1 SGHRS, CDR2 YFSETQ. CDR3 size: 15 residues. CDR3 region: CASSLDPASSYGYTF. For the CDR3, the DNA is TGCGCCAGCAGCTTGGACCCGGCCAGCTCCTATGGCTACACCTTC.

This chain uses TRBV6-5 with TRBJ2-5; the match to TRBD1 covers 10 bases. The DNA end favors TRBJ2-7, so the J call may be wrong. There are 16 residues in the CDR3. Looked up from germline, CDR1 is MNHEY and CDR2 is SVGAGI. The CDR3 protein is CASSYRAGTGAYEQYF. Written as DNA, the CDR3 is TGTGCCAGCAGTTACCGAGCCGGGACAGGGGCCTACGAGCAGTACTTC.

This clonotype was seen at least ten times. The chain is built from TRBV14 and TRBJ2-5; D gene uncertain. The CDR3 has 15 amino acids. V dropped 5 bases and J dropped 5 bases, with 18 bases sitting between them. Germline loops: CDR1 SGHDN, CDR2 FVKESK. The CDR3, as DNA: TGTGCCAGCAGCGAAAAGTGGCGGCTCCGGGAGACCCAGTACTTC. This encodes CASSEKWRLRETQYF.

The chain couples TRBV12-3 or TRBV12-4 to TRBJ1-4; D is perhaps TRBD1 (5 bases). The V and J ends lost 4 bases and 0 bases respectively, with 9 bases between them. The CDR3 spans 15 residues. The CDR3, as DNA: TGTGCCAGCAGTTCCGACAGCGCAACTAATGAAAAACTGTTTTTT. It is translated as CASSSDSATNEKLFF.

This clonotype was seen ten or more times. This chain connects TRBV12-3 or TRBV12-4 to TRBJ1-4; the match to TRBD1 covers 11 bases. The CDR3 is 13 amino acids. The V gene end was trimmed by 8 bases and the J gene end by 8 bases; junction bases not matched to a gene: 4. CDR3 DNA: TGTGCCAGCGGACAGGGGGCAGGAGAAAAACTGTTTTTT. Protein product: CASGQGAGEKLFF.

In its sample, this clonotype was seen many times. This chain uses TRBV25-1 with TRBJ2-6; D uncertain. Trimming pared 8 bases from V and 7 bases from J, leaving 15 bases between. The V gene's germline CDR1 is MGHDK and CDR2 SYGVNS. The CDR3 is made up of 14 amino acids. Written as DNA, the CDR3 is TGTGCCAGCGCAAGTAGGGTAGGAGCCAACGTCCTGACTTTC. It is translated as CASASRVGANVLTF.

To note about this clonotype: A much larger clone differs from this one at a single base, so this may be a read error. The CDR3 coding sequence is TGCAGTGCGAAGGGTGAGGGGAACAGGGGCTATGGCTACACCTTC. Protein: CSAKGEGNRGYGYTF. This chain connects TRBV20-1 to TRBJ1-2; 7 bases map to TRBD1. Germline loops: CDR1 DFQATT, CDR2 SNEGSKA (reference sequence). This CDR3 is built from 15 residues. V shed 6 bases and J 4 bases; nucleotides not matched to a gene: 14.

V gene TRBV14 combines with J gene TRBJ1-1; D not resolved. V was clipped by 6 bases and J by 0 bases, with 14 bases between them. The CDR3 covers 15 residues. Germline CDR1 is SGHDN and CDR2 is FVKESK. Here the CDR3 DNA reads TGTGCCAGCAGTACGGGCCTGAGTATGAACACTGAAGCTTTCTTT. Encoded protein: CASSTGLSMNTEAFF.

The chain carries TRBV20-1 and TRBJ2-4; D is possibly TRBD2 (5 bases). The J call may be incorrect, as the DNA end agrees better with TRBJ2-5. The CDR3 extends over 16 amino acids. Per germline, CDR1 DFQATT and CDR2 SNEGSKA (reference sequence). CDR3 amino acids: CSARSLGREFQETQYF. DNA of the CDR3: TGCAGTGCTAGAAGTCTAGGAAGGGAGTTCCAAGAGACCCAGTACTTC.

This clonotype was observed at least ten times. The chain joins TRBV4-1 to TRBJ2-5; 8 bases line up with TRBD2. This CDR3 has 20 residues. Per germline, CDR1 MGHRA and CDR2 YSYEKL. The trim removed 0 bases at V and 0 bases at J, leaving 15 bases unmatched. The CDR3 is CASSQELGGGSLWYQETQYF. Here the CDR3 DNA reads TGCGCCAGCAGCCAAGAGCTCGGCGGGGGGTCCCTCTGGTACCAAGAGACCCAGTACTTC.

This clonotype was counted ten times or more. V gene TRBV7-9 combines with J gene TRBJ2-1; the D is unclear. Trimming cost V 2 bases and J 6 bases, with 8 bases left between them. This CDR3 is 13 amino acids long. Germline V lookup: CDR1 SEHNR, CDR2 FQNEAQ (reference sequence). The CDR3 loop is CASSLRQINEQFF. The CDR3 nucleotides read TGTGCCAGCAGCTTACGGCAGATCAATGAGCAGTTCTTC.

The chain employs TRBV20-1 and TRBJ2-7, with TRBD1 matching 7 bases. Germline trimming cut 5 bases from V and 2 bases from J; bases unmatched to any gene: 6. CDR3 length: 13 residues. From germline, CDR1 is DFQATT and CDR2 SNEGSKA (reference sequence). This CDR3 is CSASGQSTYEQYF. The CDR3 DNA reads TGCAGTGCTTCGGGACAGTCAACCTACGAGCAGTACTTC.

This clonotype showed up many times. Relative to the germline gene, one junction end is altered; a read error may explain this. V and J are TRBV11-2 and TRBJ1-2; perhaps TRBD1 as D (5 bases). Germline CDR1 and CDR2: SGHAT and FQNNGV. This CDR3 is 13 amino acids long. In DNA form, the CDR3 reads TGCGCCAGCAGCAAAGACAGTAACTATGGCTACACCTTC. Protein: CASSKDSNYGYTF.

This clonotype was seen just once. The chain recombines TRBV4-1 with TRBJ2-5; D gene ambiguous. Trimming stripped 0 bases from V and 2 bases from J, with 13 bases between. This CDR3 has 16 residues. Germline V CDR1 and CDR2: MGHRA, YSYEKL. The CDR3 is CASSQDGQVRQETQYF. For the CDR3, the DNA is TGCGCCAGCAGCCAAGATGGGCAGGTGAGGCAAGAGACCCAGTACTTC.

The chain joins TRBV20-1 to TRBJ1-1; weak D call: TRBD1 (6 bases). The V end was cut by 0 bases, the J end by 6 bases, with 14 bases between. Germline V gives CDR1 DFQATT, CDR2 SNEGSKA (reference sequence). The CDR3 consists of 14 residues. CDR3 amino acids: CSARDLQGLAEAFF. CDR3 nucleotides: TGCAGTGCTAGAGACTTACAGGGATTGGCTGAAGCTTTCTTT.

This clonotype was seen ten or more times. This sequence joins TRBV28 and TRBJ2-3, with 7 bases matching TRBD2. Germline V gene lookup returns CDR1 MDHEN and CDR2 SYDVKM. Losses at the gene ends were 3 bases for V and 1 base for J; bases not matched to a gene: 7. This CDR3 has 16 amino acids. The CDR3 DNA reads TGTGCCAGCAGTTTGGTACTCCGGGGGGGCACAGATACGCAGTATTTT. Protein product: CASSLVLRGGTDTQYF.

This clonotype was seen only a few times. The CDR3 region is CASSGGQGNTEAFF. The CDR3, as DNA: TGTGCCAGCAGCGGCGGGCAGGGAAACACTGAAGCTTTCTTT. This chain joins TRBV9 and TRBJ1-1, with D maybe TRBD1 (5 bases). Trimming took 3 bases from V and 2 from J, leaving 11 bases between them. Germline assignment: CDR1 SGDLS and CDR2 YYNGEE. CDR3 length equals 14 residues.

This clonotype was seen at least ten times. The gene calls are TRBV7-2 and TRBJ1-2, with unresolved D. With 4 bases removed from V and 3 bases from J, the gap between germline ends came to 9 bases. This CDR3 has 13 residues. Germline-derived CDR1 and CDR2 are SGHTA and FQGNSA. CDR3 region: CASSWDFYYGYTF. The CDR3, as DNA: TGTGCCAGCAGCTGGGATTTCTACTATGGCTACACCTTC.

The chain joins TRBV2 to TRBJ2-7, with 7 bases identical to TRBD1. CDR3 length: 13 residues. Germline V gene sequence: CDR1 SNHLY, CDR2 FYNNEI. Trimming cost V 4 bases and J 4 bases; bases outside gene matches: 4. CDR3 loop: CASSGTGVYEQYF. CDR3 nucleotides: TGTGCCAGCAGTGGGACAGGAGTTTACGAGCAGTACTTC.

This clonotype was seen once. It may be a read error: a sequence one base away is much more abundant. V gene TRBV7-9 combines with J gene TRBJ2-3, with D possibly TRBD2 on 6 matching bases. Germline CDR1 is SEHNR and CDR2 is FQNEAQ (reference sequence). The CDR3 runs to 17 residues. The CDR3 spells CASSSPRVAENTDAQYF. The CDR3 DNA sequence: TGTGCCAGCAGCTCCCCTCGTGTAGCGGAGAACACAGATGCGCAGTATTTT.

This clonotype was counted many times. The chain recombines TRBV7-2 with TRBJ1-1; perhaps TRBD1 as D (6 bases). This CDR3 contains 16 residues. The germline CDR1 and CDR2 sequences are SGHTA and FQGNSA. V was pared by 3 bases and J by 3 bases, with 17 bases between. The CDR3 is CASSLHRVGLDTEAFF. For the CDR3, the DNA is TGTGCCAGCAGCTTGCACAGGGTTGGTTTGGACACTGAAGCTTTCTTT.